This TCR beta chain was retrieved from a study of shared clonotypes between healthy human individuals. CD8 cells classed as naive were CD45RO-negative and positively selected for CCR7, excluding terminally differentiated effector memory CD45RA+ cells. In the case of this clone: Antigen specificity is unknown.

The repertoire was sequenced with immunoSEQ multiplex PCR; TCRdb's copy has only in-frame clones and lacks some. The sample records about 2.1 million clones, roughly 95% being singletons. Trimming cost V 11 bases and J 4 bases; bases outside gene matches: 12. Germline lookup yields CDR1 SEHNR and CDR2 FQNEAQ (reference sequence). The CDR3 runs 17 residues. Whole-study findings and limits: It was observed that roughly 5% of naive CD4 clonotypes were shared across several donors.

The sample consisted of naive CD8+ T cells from PBMCs. The sequence derives from a man aged 18 to 35 in good health. Some clones in this sample may be carry-over from other donors' samples. V usage is TRBV7-9 and J usage is TRBJ2-1; 15 bases align to TRBD2. CDR3 residues: CAGQGTSGRRRYNEQFF. In DNA form, the CDR3 reads TGTGCCGGCCAAGGGACTAGCGGGAGGCGGCGTTACAATGAGCAGTTCTTC.